This T cell receptor beta chain was documented in a study of CD8+CD57+ T cells in acquired aplastic anemia. About this clonotype itself: Its antigen is still unknown.

Between the trimmed V and J ends, which lost 1 base and 3 bases, there was a span of 9 bases. The CDR3 runs to 14 residues. Germline V gives CDR1 SEHNR, CDR2 FQNEAQ (reference sequence). Study observations and caveats: Patients and controls were found to share some 30 CD8+ CDR3 sequences.

It was patients with CD8+CD57+ cell expansion by flow cytometry who were chosen for sequencing. Genomic DNA was employed as the template in profiling TCR beta VDJ and CDR3. TCRdb analysed the reads with MiXCR anew, one entry per CDR3 protein. The data hold 150,000 or so distinct CDR3 sequences, with 40% to 55% observed a single time. The chain employs TRBV7-9 and TRBJ1-2; D ambiguous. The sample taken for sequencing was sorted CD4+, CD8+, or CD8+CD57+ T cells (not recorded which) from PBMCs. The receptor comes from a human donor with aplastic anemia. In DNA, the CDR3 is TGTGCCAGCAGCTTAGGGCAGGATCACTATGGCTACACCTTC. It yields the protein CASSLGQDHYGYTF.